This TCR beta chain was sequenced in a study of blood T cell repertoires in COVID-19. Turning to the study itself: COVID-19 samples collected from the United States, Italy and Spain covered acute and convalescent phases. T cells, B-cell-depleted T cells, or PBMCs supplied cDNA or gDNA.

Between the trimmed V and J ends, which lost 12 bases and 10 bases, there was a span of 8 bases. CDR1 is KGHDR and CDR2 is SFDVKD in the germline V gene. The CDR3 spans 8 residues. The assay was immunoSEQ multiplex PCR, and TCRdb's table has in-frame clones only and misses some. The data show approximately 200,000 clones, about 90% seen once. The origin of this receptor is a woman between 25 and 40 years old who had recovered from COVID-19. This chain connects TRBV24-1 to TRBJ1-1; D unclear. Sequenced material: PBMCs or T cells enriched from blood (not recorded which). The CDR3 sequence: CAFHGAFF. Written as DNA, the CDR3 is TGTGCCTTTCACGGAGCTTTCTTT.